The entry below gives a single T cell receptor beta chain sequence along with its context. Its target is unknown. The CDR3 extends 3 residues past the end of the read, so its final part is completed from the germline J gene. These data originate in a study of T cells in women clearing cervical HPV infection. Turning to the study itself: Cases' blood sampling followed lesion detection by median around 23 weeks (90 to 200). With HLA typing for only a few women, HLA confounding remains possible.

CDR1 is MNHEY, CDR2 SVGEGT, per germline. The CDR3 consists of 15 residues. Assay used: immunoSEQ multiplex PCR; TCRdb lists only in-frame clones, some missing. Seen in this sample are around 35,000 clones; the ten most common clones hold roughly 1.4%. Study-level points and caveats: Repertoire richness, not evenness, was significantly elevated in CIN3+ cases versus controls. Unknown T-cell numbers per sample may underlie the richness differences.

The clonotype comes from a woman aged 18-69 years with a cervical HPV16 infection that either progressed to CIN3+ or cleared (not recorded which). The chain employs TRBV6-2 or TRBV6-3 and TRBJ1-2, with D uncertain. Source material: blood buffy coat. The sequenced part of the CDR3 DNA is TGTGCCAGCAGTCGCTCACTAGCGGACCAGGAGACC. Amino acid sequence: CASSRSLADQET. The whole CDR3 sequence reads CASSRSLADQETYTF.